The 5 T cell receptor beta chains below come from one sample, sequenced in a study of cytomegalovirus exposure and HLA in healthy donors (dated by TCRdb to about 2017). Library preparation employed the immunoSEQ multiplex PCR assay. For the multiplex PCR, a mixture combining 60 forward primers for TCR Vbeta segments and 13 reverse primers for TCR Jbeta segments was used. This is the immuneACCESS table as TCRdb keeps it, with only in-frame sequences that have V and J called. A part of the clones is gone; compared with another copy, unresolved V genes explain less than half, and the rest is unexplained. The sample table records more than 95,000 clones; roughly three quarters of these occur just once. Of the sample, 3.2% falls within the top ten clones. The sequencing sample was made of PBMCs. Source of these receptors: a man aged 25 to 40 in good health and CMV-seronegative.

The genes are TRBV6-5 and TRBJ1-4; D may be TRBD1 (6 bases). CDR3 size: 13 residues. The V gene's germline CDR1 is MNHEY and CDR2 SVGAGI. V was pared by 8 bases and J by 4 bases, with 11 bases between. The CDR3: CASSTGFNEKLFF. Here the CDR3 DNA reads TGTGCCAGCTCGACAGGCTTTAATGAAAAACTGTTTTTT.

CDR3 loop: CASSPDRQGAGEQYF. CDR3 coding DNA: TGTGCCAGCTCACCAGATCGACAGGGGGCGGGCGAGCAGTACTTC. The V gene is TRBV18, the J gene TRBJ2-7; 10 bases fit TRBD1. CDR3 length: 15 amino acids. Unmatched junction bases numbered 7, after V lost 2 bases and J lost 6 bases. From germline, CDR1 is KGHSH and CDR2 LQKENI.

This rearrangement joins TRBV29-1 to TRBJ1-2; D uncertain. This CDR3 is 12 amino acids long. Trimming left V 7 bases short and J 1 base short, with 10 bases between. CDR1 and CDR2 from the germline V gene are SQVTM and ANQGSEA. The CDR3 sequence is CSAETGNYGYTF. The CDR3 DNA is TGCAGCGCAGAAACGGGTAACTATGGCTACACCTTC. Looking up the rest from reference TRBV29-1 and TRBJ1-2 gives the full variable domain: SAVISQKPSRDICQRGTSLTIQCQVDSQVTMMFWYRQQPGQSLTLIATANQGSEATYESGFVIDKFPISRPNLTFSTLTVSNMSPEDSSIYLCSAETGNYGYTFGSGTRLTVV.

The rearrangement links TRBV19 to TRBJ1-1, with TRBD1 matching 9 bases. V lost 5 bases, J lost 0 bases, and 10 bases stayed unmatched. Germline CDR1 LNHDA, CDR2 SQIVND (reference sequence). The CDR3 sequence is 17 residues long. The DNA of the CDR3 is TGTGCCAGTAGTGCCGAGGGGACAGGGACAATGAACACTGAAGCTTTCTTT. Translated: CASSAEGTGTMNTEAFF.

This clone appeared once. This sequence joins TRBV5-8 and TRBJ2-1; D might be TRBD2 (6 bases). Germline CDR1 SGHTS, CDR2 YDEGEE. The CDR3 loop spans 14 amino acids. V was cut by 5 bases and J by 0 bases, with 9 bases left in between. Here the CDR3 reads CASRGTLSYNEQFF. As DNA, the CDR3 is TGTGCCAGCAGAGGGACTCTCTCCTACAATGAGCAGTTCTTC.